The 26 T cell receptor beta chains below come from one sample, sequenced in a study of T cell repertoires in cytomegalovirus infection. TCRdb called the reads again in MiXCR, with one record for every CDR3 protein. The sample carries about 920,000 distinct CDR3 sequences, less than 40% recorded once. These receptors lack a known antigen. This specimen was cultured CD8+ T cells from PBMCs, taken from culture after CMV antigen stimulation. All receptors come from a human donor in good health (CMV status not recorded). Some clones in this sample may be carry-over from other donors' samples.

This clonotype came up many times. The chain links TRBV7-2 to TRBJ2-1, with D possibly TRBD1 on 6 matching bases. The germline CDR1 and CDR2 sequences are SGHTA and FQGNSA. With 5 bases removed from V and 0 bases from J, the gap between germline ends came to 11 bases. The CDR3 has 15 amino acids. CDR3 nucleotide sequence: TGTGCCAGCAGCCCCCGGGACAACTCCTACAATGAGCAGTTCTTC. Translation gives CASSPRDNSYNEQFF. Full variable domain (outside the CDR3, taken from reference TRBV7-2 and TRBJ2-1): GAGVSQSPSNKVTEKGKDVELRCDPISGHTALYWYRQSLGQGLEFLIYFQGNSAPDKSGLPSDRFSAERTGGSVSTLTIQRTQQEDSAVYLCASSPRDNSYNEQFFGPGTRLTVL.

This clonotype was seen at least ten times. The CDR3 DNA is TGTGCCAGCAGCTACGGACTAGCGGGGGGGTCCACAGATACGCAGTATTTT. It translates to CASSYGLAGGSTDTQYF. The chain has TRBV7-2 and TRBJ2-3; 15 bases map to TRBD2. The CDR3 is made up of 17 amino acids. Germline CDR1 SGHTA, CDR2 FQGNSA. The junction had 4 bases not matched to a gene; V was cut back by 4 bases and J by 2 bases.

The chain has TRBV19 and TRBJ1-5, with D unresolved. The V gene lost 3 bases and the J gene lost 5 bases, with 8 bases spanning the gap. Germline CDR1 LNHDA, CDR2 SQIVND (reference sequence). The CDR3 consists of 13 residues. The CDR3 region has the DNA TGTGCCAGTAGTATCGTCCTCTATCAGCCCCAGCATTTT. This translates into CASSIVLYQPQHF.

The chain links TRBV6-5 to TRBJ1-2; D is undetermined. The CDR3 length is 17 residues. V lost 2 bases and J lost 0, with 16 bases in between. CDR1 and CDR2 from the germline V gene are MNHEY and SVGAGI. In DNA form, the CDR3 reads TGTGCCAGCAGTTACCTGGCGCACGAGCCTTCTAACTATGGCTACACCTTC. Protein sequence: CASSYLAHEPSNYGYTF.

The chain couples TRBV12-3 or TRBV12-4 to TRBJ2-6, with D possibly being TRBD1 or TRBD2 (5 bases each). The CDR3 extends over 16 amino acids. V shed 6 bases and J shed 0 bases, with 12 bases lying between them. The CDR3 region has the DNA TGTGCCAGCAGCCCCAGGGACGGCTCTGGGGCCAACGTCCTGACTTTC. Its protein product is CASSPRDGSGANVLTF.

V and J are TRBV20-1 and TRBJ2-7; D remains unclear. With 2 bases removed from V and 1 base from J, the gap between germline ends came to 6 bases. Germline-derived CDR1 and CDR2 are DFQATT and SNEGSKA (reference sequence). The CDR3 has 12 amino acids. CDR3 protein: CSARLNSYEQYV. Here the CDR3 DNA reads TGCAGTGCTAGACTAAATTCCTACGAGCAGTACGTC.

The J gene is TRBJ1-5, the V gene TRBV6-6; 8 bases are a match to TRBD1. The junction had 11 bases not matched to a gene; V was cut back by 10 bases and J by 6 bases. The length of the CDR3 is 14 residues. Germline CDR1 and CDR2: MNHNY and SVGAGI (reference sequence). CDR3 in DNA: TGTGCCAACATTCATACAGGGGGGACTCAGCCCCAGCATTTT. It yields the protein CANIHTGGTQPQHF.

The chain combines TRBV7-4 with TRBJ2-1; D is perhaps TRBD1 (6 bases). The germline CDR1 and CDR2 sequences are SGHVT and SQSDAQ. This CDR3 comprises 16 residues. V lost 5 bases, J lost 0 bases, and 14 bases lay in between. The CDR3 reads CASSTPGVSSYNEQFF. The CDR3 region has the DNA TGTGCCAGCAGCACTCCAGGGGTTAGCTCCTACAATGAGCAGTTCTTC.

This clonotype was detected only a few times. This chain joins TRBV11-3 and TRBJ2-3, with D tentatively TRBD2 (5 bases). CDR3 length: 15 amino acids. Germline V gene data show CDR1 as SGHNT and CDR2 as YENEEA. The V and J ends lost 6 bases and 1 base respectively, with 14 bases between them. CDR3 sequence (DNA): TGTGCCAGCAGTCGCCGGGATGAGGGCACAGATACGCAGTATTTT. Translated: CASSRRDEGTDTQYF.

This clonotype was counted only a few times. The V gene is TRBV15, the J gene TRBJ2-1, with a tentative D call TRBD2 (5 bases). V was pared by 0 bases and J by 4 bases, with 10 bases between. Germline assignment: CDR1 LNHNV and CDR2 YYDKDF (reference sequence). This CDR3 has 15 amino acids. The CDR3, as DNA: TGTGCCACCAGCAGAGAGAATAGCGATTACAATGAGCAGTTCTTC. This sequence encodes CATSRENSDYNEQFF.

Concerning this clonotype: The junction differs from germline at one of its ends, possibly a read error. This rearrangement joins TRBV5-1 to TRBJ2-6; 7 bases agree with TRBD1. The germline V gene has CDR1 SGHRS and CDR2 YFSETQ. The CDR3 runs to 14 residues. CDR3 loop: CASKDRFGANILTF. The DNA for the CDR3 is TGCGCCAGCAAGGACAGGTTTGGGGCCAACATCCTGACTTTC.

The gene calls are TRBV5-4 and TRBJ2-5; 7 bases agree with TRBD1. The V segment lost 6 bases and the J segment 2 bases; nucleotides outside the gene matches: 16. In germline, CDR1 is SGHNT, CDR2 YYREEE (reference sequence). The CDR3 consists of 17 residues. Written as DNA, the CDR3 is TGTGCCAGCAACTTAGGGGGCCCGGGACAAGATCAAGAGACCCAGTACTTC. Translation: CASNLGGPGQDQETQYF.

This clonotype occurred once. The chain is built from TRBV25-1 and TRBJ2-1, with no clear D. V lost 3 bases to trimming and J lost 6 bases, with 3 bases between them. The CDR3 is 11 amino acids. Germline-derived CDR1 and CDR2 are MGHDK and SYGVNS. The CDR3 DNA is TGTGCCAGCAGTGATATCAATGAGCAGTTCTTC. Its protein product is CASSDINEQFF. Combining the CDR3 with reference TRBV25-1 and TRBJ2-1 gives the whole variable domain EADIYQTPRYLVIGTGKKITLECSQTMGHDKMYWYQQDPGMELHLIHYSYGVNSTEKGDLSSESTVSRIRTEHFPLTLESARPSHTSQYLCASSDINEQFFGPGTRLTVL.

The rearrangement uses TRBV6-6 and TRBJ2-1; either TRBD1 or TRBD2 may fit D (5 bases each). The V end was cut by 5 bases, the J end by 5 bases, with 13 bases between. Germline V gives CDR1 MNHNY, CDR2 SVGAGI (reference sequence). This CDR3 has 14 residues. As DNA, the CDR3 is TGTGCCAGCAGTCTCCGGGACCCTAACAATGAGCAGTTCTTC. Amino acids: CASSLRDPNNEQFF.

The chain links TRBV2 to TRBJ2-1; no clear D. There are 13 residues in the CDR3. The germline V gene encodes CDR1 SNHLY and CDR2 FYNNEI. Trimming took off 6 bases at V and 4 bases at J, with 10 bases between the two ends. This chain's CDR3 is CASRIPIYNEQFF. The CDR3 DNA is TGTGCCAGCAGAATTCCCATTTACAATGAGCAGTTCTTC.

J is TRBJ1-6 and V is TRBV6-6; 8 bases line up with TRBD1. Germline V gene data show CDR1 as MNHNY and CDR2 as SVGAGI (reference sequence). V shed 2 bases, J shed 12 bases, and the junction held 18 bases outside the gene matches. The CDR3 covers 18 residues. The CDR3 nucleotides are TGTGCCAGCAGTTACCCCTCCCGACAGGGGCTATCCCGAAGACCCCTCCACTTT. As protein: CASSYPSRQGLSRRPLHF.

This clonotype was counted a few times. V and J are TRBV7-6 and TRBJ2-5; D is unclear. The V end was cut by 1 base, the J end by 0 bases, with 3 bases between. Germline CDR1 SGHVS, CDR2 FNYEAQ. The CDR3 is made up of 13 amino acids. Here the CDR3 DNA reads TGTGCCAGCAGCTTAGTCCACCAAGAGACCCAGTACTTC. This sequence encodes CASSLVHQETQYF. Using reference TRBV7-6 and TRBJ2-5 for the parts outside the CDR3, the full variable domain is GAGVSQSPRYKVTKRGQDVALRCDPISGHVSLYWYRQALGQGPEFLTYFNYEAQQDKSGLPNDRFSAERPEGSISTLTIQRTEQRDSAMYRCASSLVHQETQYFGPGTRLLVL.

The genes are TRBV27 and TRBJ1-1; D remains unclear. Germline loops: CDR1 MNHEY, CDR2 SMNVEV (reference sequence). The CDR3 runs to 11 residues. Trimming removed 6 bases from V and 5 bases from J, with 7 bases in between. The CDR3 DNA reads TGTGCCAGCAGAAGGAGAACTGAAGCTTTCTTT. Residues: CASRRRTEAFF.

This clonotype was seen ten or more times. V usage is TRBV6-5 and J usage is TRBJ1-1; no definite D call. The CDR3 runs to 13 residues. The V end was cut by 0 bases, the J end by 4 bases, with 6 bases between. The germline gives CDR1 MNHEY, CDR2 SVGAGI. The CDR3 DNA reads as TGTGCCAGCAGTTACTCTGTGGGCACTGAAGCTTTCTTT. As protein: CASSYSVGTEAFF.

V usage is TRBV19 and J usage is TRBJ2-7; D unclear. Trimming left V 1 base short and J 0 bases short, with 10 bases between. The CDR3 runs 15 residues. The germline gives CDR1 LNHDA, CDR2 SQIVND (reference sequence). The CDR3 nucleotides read TGTGCCAGTAGTATAGCGGCAGCCCCCTCCTACGAGCAGTACGTC. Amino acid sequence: CASSIAAAPSYEQYV.

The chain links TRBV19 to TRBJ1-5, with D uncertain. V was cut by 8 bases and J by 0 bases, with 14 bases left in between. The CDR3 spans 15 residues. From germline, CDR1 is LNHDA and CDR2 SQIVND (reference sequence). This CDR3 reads CASRTTFDSNQPQHF. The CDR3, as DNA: TGTGCCAGTCGAACCACGTTTGATAGCAATCAGCCCCAGCATTTT.

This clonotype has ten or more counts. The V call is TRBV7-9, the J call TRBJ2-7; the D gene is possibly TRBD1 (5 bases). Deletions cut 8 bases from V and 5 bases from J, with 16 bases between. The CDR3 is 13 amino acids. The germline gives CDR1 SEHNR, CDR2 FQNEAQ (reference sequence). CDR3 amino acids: CASQRGYLHEQYF. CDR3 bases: TGTGCCAGCCAAAGGGGCTATTTACACGAGCAGTACTTC.

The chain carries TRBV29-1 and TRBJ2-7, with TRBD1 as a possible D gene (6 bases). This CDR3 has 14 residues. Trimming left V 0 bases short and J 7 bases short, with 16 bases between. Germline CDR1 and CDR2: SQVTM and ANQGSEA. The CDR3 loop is CSVEDRGKSREQYF. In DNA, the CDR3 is TGCAGCGTTGAAGATAGGGGGAAGTCACGGGAGCAGTACTTC.

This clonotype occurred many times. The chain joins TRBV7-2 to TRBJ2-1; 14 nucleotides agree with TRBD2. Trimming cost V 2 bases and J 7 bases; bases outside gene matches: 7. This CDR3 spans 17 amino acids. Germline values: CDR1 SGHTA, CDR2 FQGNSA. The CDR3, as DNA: TGTGCCAGCAGCTTAAGGAGGACTAGCGGGGGGCGGAATGAGCAGTTCTTC. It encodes CASSLRRTSGGRNEQFF. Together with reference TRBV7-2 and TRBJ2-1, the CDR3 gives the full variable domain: GAGVSQSPSNKVTEKGKDVELRCDPISGHTALYWYRQSLGQGLEFLIYFQGNSAPDKSGLPSDRFSAERTGGSVSTLTIQRTQQEDSAVYLCASSLRRTSGGRNEQFFGPGTRLTVL.

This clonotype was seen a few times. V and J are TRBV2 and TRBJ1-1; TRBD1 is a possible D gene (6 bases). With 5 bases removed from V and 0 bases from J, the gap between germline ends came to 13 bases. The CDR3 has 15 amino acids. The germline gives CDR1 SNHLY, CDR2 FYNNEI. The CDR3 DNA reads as TGTGCCAGCAGTAGAAAGGACAGCATGAACACTGAAGCTTTCTTT. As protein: CASSRKDSMNTEAFF.

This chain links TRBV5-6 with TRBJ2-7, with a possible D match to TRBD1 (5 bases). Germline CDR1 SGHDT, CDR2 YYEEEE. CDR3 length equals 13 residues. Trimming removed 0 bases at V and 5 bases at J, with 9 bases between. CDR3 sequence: CASSLAGRHEQYV. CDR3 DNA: TGTGCCAGCAGCTTGGCAGGGCGCCACGAGCAGTACGTC.